This TCR beta chain derives from a study of control samples from healthy donors and cancer patients. Clones were sequenced by immunoSEQ multiplex PCR, and TCRdb holds only the in-frame ones, with some missing. The data contain just under 80,000 clones, 80% to 90% of them singletons. Germline V gene data show CDR1 as MRHNA and CDR2 as SNTAGT. After removal of 4 bases from V and 3 bases from J, the junction contained 13 bases not matched to a gene. The CDR3 consists of 17 residues. V usage is TRBV6-4 and J usage is TRBJ2-7; 9 bases match TRBD1. The source of this sequence is a woman aged 55-69 years with head and neck cancer. Sequencing was done on a sample of PBMCs. The CDR3 loop is CASSVGQGHRTRYEQYF. The CDR3 DNA is TGTGCCAGCAGTGTCGGACAGGGGCACCGAACCCGCTACGAGCAGTACTTC.